This T cell receptor (beta chain) was captured by sequencing in a study of shared clonotypes between healthy human individuals. TCRdb's copy holds only in-frame clones and misses some; the assay was immunoSEQ multiplex PCR. Here the sample spans about 2.4 million clones, approximately 90% being singletons. Notes on the study in general: Collection of samples was limited to blood; tissue repertoires likely differ. Naive CD4 clonotype sharing across several donors was around 5%.

All of the donors resided in Nashville, Tennessee, and each was a Caucasian adult. A word on this clone: Its antigen is not known.

Germline trimming cut 6 bases from V and 2 bases from J; bases unmatched to any gene: 4. The CDR3 contains 14 residues. Germline V gene sequence: CDR1 ENHRY, CDR2 SYGVKD. Source material: naive CD4+ T cells sorted from blood. Subset reported: CD45RA+ positively selected. The TCR was taken from a man in his late teens or twenties in good health. This chain links TRBV10-3 with TRBJ1-3; 7 bases are shared with TRBD1. The CDR3 here is CAISGTATGNTIYF. As DNA, the CDR3 is TGTGCCATCAGCGGGACAGCGACTGGAAACACCATATATTTT.